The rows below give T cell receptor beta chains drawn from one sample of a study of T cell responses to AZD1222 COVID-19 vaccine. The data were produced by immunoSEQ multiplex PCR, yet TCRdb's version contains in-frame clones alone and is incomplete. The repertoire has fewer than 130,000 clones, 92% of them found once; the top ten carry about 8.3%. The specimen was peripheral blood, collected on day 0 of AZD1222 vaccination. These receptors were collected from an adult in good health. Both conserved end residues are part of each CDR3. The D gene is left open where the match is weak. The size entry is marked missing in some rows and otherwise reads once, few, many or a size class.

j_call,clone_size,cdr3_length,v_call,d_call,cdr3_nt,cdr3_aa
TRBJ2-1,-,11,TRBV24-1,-,TGTGCCGCCAAAAGGTGGAATGAGCAGTTCTTC,CAAKRWNEQFF
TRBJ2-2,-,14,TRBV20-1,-,TGCAGTGCTAGTTTTGGGGGAAACACCGGGGAGCTGTTTTTT,CSASFGGNTGELFF
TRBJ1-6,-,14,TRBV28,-,TGTGCCAGCTCCTCCGGAGGGAGGTATTCACCCCTCCACTTT,CASSSGGRYSPLHF
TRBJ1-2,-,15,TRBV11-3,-,TGTGCCAGCAGCTTAAGGACCCCCGGCAGCTATGGCTACACCTTC,CASSLRTPGSYGYTF
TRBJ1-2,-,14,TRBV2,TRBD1,TGTGCCAGAGACGAGACAGGGATTAACTATGGCTACACCTTC,CARDETGINYGYTF
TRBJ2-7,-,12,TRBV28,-,TGTGCCAGCGCCAGGAGGGGCTACGAGCAGTACTTC,CASARRGYEQYF
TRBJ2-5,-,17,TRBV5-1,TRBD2,TGCGCCAGCAGTTCCGGGACTAGCGGGGGGGCTCGGGAGACCCAGTACTTC,CASSSGTSGGARETQYF
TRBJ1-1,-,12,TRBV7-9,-,TGTGCCAGCAGCTCAGACAGAAATGAAGCTTTCTTT,CASSSDRNEAFF
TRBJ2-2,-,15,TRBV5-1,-,TGCGCCAGCAGCCAAGTGCCCCAGGGTATCAGGGAGCTGTTTTTT,CASSQVPQGIRELFF
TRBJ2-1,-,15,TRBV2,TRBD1,TGTGCCAGCAGTCAACAGGGGATCCCGGGGAATGAGCAGTTCTTC,CASSQQGIPGNEQFF
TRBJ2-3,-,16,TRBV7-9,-,TGTGCCAGCAGCCCGGCCGGGTTAAGGGGAGCAGATACGCAGTATTTT,CASSPAGLRGADTQYF
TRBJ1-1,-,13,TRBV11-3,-,TGTGCCAGCAGCCCCGGGGACTCCCGGTGGGCTTTCTTT,CASSPGDSRWAFF
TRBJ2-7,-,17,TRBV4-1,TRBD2,TGCGCCAGCAGCCAAGATTCCGGGCGGGGGTTAGTCTACGAGCAGTACTTC,CASSQDSGRGLVYEQYF
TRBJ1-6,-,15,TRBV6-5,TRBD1,TGTGCCAGCAGCCGCCTCGGGACAGATAATTCACCCCTCCACTTT,CASSRLGTDNSPLHF
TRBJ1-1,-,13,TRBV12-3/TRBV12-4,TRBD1,TGTGCCAGCGTACCAAGACAGGGGGCGGAAGCTTTCTTT,CASVPRQGAEAFF
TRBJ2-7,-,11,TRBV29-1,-,TGCAGCGTTCTAGTGGGCCTAGAGCAGTACTTC,CSVLVGLEQYF
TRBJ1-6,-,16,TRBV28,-,TGTGCCAGCAGCTCCGGGGGGGCAGGGAATAATTCACCCCTCCACTTT,CASSSGGAGNNSPLHF
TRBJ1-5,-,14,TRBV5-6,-,TGTGCCAGCAGCTTGGGGGACACCACCTGGCCCCAGCATTTT,CASSLGDTTWPQHF
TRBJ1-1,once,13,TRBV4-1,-,TGCGCCAGCAGCCTGCGGGGCGACACTGAAGCTTTCTTT,CASSLRGDTEAFF
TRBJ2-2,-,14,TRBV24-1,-,TGTGCCACCAGTGATTTGGAGGGAACCGGGGAGCTGTTTTTT,CATSDLEGTGELFF
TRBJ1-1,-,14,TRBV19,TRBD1,TGTGCCAGTATGCTACAGGGGGCGCGGACTGAAGCTTTCTTT,CASMLQGARTEAFF
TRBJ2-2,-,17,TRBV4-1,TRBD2,TGCGCCAGCAGCCAAACCACTAGCGGGGGGGCCTCCGGGGAGCTGTTTTTT,CASSQTTSGGASGELFF
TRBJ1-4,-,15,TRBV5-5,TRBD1,TGTGCCAGCAGTTCCGGGACAGGGGTGTTAGAAAAACTGTTTTTT,CASSSGTGVLEKLFF
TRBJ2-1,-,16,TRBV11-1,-,TGTGCCAGCACCACCGGGGTCCCAGGTTCCTACAATGAGCAGTTCTTC,CASTTGVPGSYNEQFF
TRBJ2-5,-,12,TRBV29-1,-,TGCAGCGTTCTGGGACTGGAAGAGACCCAGTACTTC,CSVLGLEETQYF
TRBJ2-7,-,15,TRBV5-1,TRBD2,TGCGCCAGCAGCTTAGGGGCGGGGGACGACCACGAGCAGTACTTC,CASSLGAGDDHEQYF
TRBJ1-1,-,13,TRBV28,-,TGTGCCAGCACTGGTTTCATGAACACTGAAGCTTTCTTT,CASTGFMNTEAFF
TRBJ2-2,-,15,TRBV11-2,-,TGTGCCAGCAGCTTAGTGGCGGCAAACACCGGGGAGCTGTTTTTT,CASSLVAANTGELFF
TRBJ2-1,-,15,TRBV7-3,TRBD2,TGTGCCAGTCAACTTAGCGGGGGGCCCTCGTTGGGGCAGTTCTTC,CASQLSGGPSLGQFF
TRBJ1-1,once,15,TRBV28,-,TGTGCCAGCAGTTCTGGCGGGTACATGAACACTGAAGCTTTCTTT,CASSSGGYMNTEAFF
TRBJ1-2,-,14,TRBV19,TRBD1,TGTGCCAGTAGTATGGGGACAGGGTACGGAGGCTACACCTTC,CASSMGTGYGGYTF
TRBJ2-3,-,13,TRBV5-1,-,TGCGCCAGCAGCTCATCACAGCGAAATACGCAGTATTTT,CASSSSQRNTQYF
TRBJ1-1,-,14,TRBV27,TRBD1,TGTGCCAGCAGTTTCAGCAGGGGGCAGACTGAAGCTTTCTTT,CASSFSRGQTEAFF
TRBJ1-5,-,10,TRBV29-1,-,TGCAGCGCCTCCGAAAAGCCCCAGCATTTT,CSASEKPQHF
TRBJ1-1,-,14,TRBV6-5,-,TGTGCCAGCAGCGATCGGGGGGGGGACACTGAAGCTTTCTTT,CASSDRGGDTEAFF
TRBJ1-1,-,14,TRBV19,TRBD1,TGTGCCAGTAGTGCGGGACAGTACTACACTGAAGCTTTCTTT,CASSAGQYYTEAFF
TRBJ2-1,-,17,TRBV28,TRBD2,TGTGCCAGCAGTTTTGGGGCGGGGGTAAGTCTTGAGAATGAGCAGTTCTTC,CASSFGAGVSLENEQFF
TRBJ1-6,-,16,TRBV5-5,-,TGTGCCAGCAGCTTGGGGGAAGCCGACTATAATTCACCCCTCCACTTT,CASSLGEADYNSPLHF